Shown below are 9 T cell receptor beta chains from a single sample sequenced in a study of CD8 T cells in Susac syndrome. RNA was extracted with the RNeasy kit, and a quantity of roughly 0.45 to 1 ug was reverse transcribed using random hexamers. A single record per CDR3 protein comes from TCRdb applying MiXCR to the immunoSEQ multiplex PCR reads. In the table there are just over 150,000 distinct CDR3 sequences, about 94% of which are singletons. What was sequenced was CD8+ T cells from PBMCs. The receptor source for this set is a human donor with multiple sclerosis.

This sequence joins TRBV28 and TRBJ2-7; TRBD1 matches 7 bases. Losses at the gene ends were 8 bases for V and 3 bases for J; bases not matched to a gene: 7. Germline V lookup: CDR1 MDHEN, CDR2 SYDVKM. This CDR3 region has 13 residues. The CDR3 DNA reads as TGTGCCAGCCTCCAAGGGGACAGCTACGAGCAGTACTTC. Encoded protein: CASLQGDSYEQYF.

This clonotype has more than one count but fewer than ten. V usage is TRBV27 and J usage is TRBJ1-2, with 7 nucleotides matching TRBD1. Looked up from germline, CDR1 is MNHEY and CDR2 is SMNVEV (reference sequence). This CDR3 is 13 amino acids long. After removal of 5 bases from V and 7 bases from J, the junction contained 7 bases not matched to a gene. As DNA, the CDR3 is TGTGCCAGCAGTCTCACAGGGGTACGTGGCTACACCTTC. Translation: CASSLTGVRGYTF.

The chain links TRBV12-3 or TRBV12-4 to TRBJ2-7, with TRBD2 identical over 13 bases. The V segment lost 6 bases and the J segment 4 bases; nucleotides outside the gene matches: 3. This CDR3 is 14 amino acids long. CDR3 sequence reads: CASSGTSGAYEQYF. Written as DNA, the CDR3 is TGTGCCAGCAGCGGGACTAGCGGGGCGTACGAGCAGTACTTC.

V gene TRBV5-4 combines with J gene TRBJ1-2, with unresolved D. Germline-derived CDR1 and CDR2 are SGHNT and YYREEE (reference sequence). V lost 1 base and J 6 bases, leaving 7 bases between the germline ends. The CDR3 is 12 residues long. The CDR3: CASSLSLDGYTF. DNA of the CDR3: TGTGCCAGCAGCTTGAGCCTGGATGGCTACACCTTC.

This chain uses TRBV7-3 with TRBJ2-5; weak D call: TRBD2 (6 bases). V was trimmed by 5 bases and J by 4 bases, leaving 14 bases between them. Germline-derived CDR1 and CDR2 are SGHTA and FQGTGA. The CDR3 is made up of 14 amino acids. Written as DNA, the CDR3 is TGTGCCAGCAGCCCTCGCGCGGGGCCAGAGACCCAGTACTTC. This sequence encodes CASSPRAGPETQYF.

The chain links TRBV30 to TRBJ1-2, with D tentatively TRBD1 (5 bases). Looked up from germline, CDR1 is GTSNPN and CDR2 is SVGIG (reference sequence). V lost 5 bases and J 8 bases, leaving 24 bases between the germline ends. The CDR3 is 15 residues long. Here the CDR3 reads CAWQSPGSPTIGYTF. The CDR3, as DNA: TGTGCCTGGCAAAGCCCAGGGTCCCCGACTATCGGCTACACCTTC.

The chain recombines TRBV7-2 with TRBJ2-1, with 7 bases aligning to TRBD1. The junction had 6 bases not matched to a gene; V was cut back by 0 bases and J by 10 bases. This CDR3 is 14 amino acids long. Germline CDR1 is SGHTA and CDR2 is FQGNSA. This CDR3 is CASSLATGTAEQFF. CDR3 DNA sequence: TGTGCCAGCAGCTTAGCCACTGGGACAGCAGAGCAGTTCTTC.

This clonotype was picked up a small number of times. The genes are TRBV7-2 and TRBJ2-7; D ambiguous. Per germline, CDR1 SGHTA and CDR2 FQGNSA. CDR3 length equals 13 residues. The V gene lost 1 base and the J gene lost 3 bases, with 7 bases spanning the gap. The CDR3 DNA follows: TGTGCCAGCAGCTTAGATAGGATCTACGAGCAGTACTTC. It codes for CASSLDRIYEQYF.

The genes are TRBV9 and TRBJ1-2; D not resolved. Germline values: CDR1 SGDLS, CDR2 YYNGEE. V lost 5 bases, J lost 7 bases, and 18 bases lay in between. The CDR3 is made up of 14 amino acids. For the CDR3, the DNA is TGTGCCAGCAGGGATGGGAGAGGCCTTGGTGGCTACACCTTC. This gives the protein CASRDGRGLGGYTF.